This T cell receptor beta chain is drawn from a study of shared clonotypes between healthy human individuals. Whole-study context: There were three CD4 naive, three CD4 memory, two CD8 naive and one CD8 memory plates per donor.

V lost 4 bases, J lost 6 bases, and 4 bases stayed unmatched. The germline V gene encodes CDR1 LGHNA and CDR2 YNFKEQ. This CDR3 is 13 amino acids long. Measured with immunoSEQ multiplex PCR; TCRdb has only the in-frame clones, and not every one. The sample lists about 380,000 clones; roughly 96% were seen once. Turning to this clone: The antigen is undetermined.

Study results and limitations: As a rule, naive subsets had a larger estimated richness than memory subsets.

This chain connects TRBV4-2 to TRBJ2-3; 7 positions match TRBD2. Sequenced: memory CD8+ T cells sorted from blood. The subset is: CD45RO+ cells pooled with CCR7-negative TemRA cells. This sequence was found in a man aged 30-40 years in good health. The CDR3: CASSPPLADTQYF. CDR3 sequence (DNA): TGTGCCAGCAGCCCCCCACTAGCGGATACGCAGTATTTT.